This TCR beta chain was identified during a study of blood T cell repertoires in COVID-19. Across the whole study: Recovered status in Cohort 3 required two negative PCRs, clearance, or symptom resolution.

Those who participated ranged in age from 18 to 89 years and resided in about two dozen US areas. This table comes from immunoSEQ multiplex PCR, and its TCRdb copy is limited to in-frame clones, with some not included. The table shows about 400,000 clones, with over 75% occurring only once. Germline V lookup: CDR1 SNHLY, CDR2 FYNNEI. V was cut by 7 bases and J by 6 bases, with 18 bases left in between. The CDR3 runs to 15 residues. This clonotype was obtained from a man aged 40-50 years in a cohort exposed to, infected with or recovered from COVID-19 (not recorded which). Sequencing was carried out using PBMCs or T cells enriched from blood (not recorded which). The chain employs TRBV2 and TRBJ2-2, with a possible D match to TRBD1 (6 bases). For the CDR3, the DNA is TGTGCCAGCACTCCTGCCAGGGGTTCATCCGGGGAGCTGTTTTTT. It encodes CASTPARGSSGELFF.